This T cell receptor beta chain was recovered during a study of T cell responses to AZD1222 COVID-19 vaccine. Overall study: The study pooled second doses at about 4 or about 12 weeks.

Clones were read by immunoSEQ multiplex PCR, and TCRdb kept only the in-frame ones, dropping some. The top ten hold over 8.5% of the sample, which has under 150,000 clones, 70% to 90% seen once. V lost 0 bases and J lost 1, with 10 bases in between. The CDR3 contains 17 residues. CDR1 is LGHNA and CDR2 is YNFKEQ in the germline V gene. Specimen: peripheral blood, collected on day 0 of AZD1222 vaccination. The V and J genes are TRBV4-2 and TRBJ2-6; D gene unclear. This receptor was identified in an adult in good health. CDR3 in DNA: TGTGCCAGCAGCCAAGATCCCAAGGGATCTGGGGCCAACGTCCTGACTTTC. Translation gives CASSQDPKGSGANVLTF.